This passage covers 2 T cell receptor beta chains from one sample sequenced in a study of T cell responses to AZD1222 COVID-19 vaccine. TCRdb's table, derived via immunoSEQ multiplex PCR, lists solely in-frame clones and lacks some. The top ten hold around a quarter of the sample, which has about 40,000 clones, approximately 88% seen once. The source material was peripheral blood, sampled 28 days after the second dose of the MenACWY control vaccine. The receptor source for this set is an adult who received the MenACWY meningococcal vaccine as a control.

The chain uses TRBV28 and TRBJ2-1, with 9 bases lining up with TRBD2. After removal of 7 bases from V and 0 bases from J, the junction contained 10 bases not matched to a gene. Germline loops: CDR1 MDHEN, CDR2 SYDVKM. This CDR3 region has 17 residues. The CDR3 loop reads CASKEASGAFSYNEQFF. The CDR3 DNA follows: TGTGCCAGCAAGGAGGCTAGCGGGGCCTTCTCCTACAATGAGCAGTTCTTC.

The rearrangement joins TRBV28 to TRBJ1-4; D is unclear. The CDR3 contains 13 residues. The germline gives CDR1 MDHEN, CDR2 SYDVKM. The V end lost 5 bases, the J end lost 7 bases, and 11 bases lay between the germline ends. The CDR3 DNA is TGTGCCAGCAGTGATAAGCAGGTTGAAAAACTGTTTTTT. It yields the protein CASSDKQVEKLFF.